The 18 T cell receptor beta chains presented below share a single source sample, sequenced in a study of T cells after yellow fever vaccination. TCRdb recomputed calls from the 5' RACE reads with MiXCR, one row per CDR3 protein. The profile shows about 94,000 distinct CDR3 sequences, 7.5% to 10% of them singletons. Sequencing was performed on CD8+ T cells not binding an NS4B(214-222) dextramer, sorted from PBMCs, taken approximately 16 days after the first yellow fever vaccination. These receptors came from a man aged 18 to 29 who received the YFV17D yellow fever vaccine.

The J gene is TRBJ2-5, the V gene TRBV10-3; 13 bases map to TRBD2. V gave up 4 bases and J gave up 5 bases; unmatched junction bases: 4. The germline V gene encodes CDR1 ENHRY and CDR2 SYGVKD. The CDR3 covers 15 residues. CDR3 protein: CAISGRGLAGETQYF. Written as DNA, the CDR3 is TGTGCCATCAGTGGGAGGGGACTAGCGGGGGAGACCCAGTACTTC.

This clonotype occurred a few times. This rearrangement joins TRBV6-1 to TRBJ1-1; D unclear. The CDR3 has 14 amino acids. V gave up 2 bases and J gave up 1 base, with 8 bases separating them. CDR1 and CDR2 (germline): MNHNS, SASEGT. CDR3 DNA sequence: TGTGCCAGCAGTGAAACGTGGGGGAACACTGAAGCTTTCTTT. It yields the protein CASSETWGNTEAFF.

The chain employs TRBV21-1 and TRBJ1-6; the D call of TRBD1 is as the table states it, not checked on the DNA. TRBV21-1 is described as a pseudogene. The CDR3 has 16 residues. CDR3 sequence: CVSSKRWDRGVSPLHF. CDR3 in DNA: TGTGTCAGCAGCAAACGGTGGGACAGGGGAGTTTCACCCCTCCACTTT.

There are a few counts of this clonotype. The genes are TRBV20-1 and TRBJ2-1, with TRBD2 identical over 8 bases. V was pared by 0 bases and J by 0 bases, with 10 bases of the junction left unmatched. Germline V CDR1 and CDR2: DFQATT, SNEGSKA (reference sequence). The CDR3 length is 18 residues. The CDR3 DNA reads TGCAGTGCTAGAGATCGGGAGGGCGGGGGGAGCTCCTACAATGAGCAGTTCTTC. It encodes CSARDREGGGSSYNEQFF.

This clonotype was detected ten times or more. The V and J genes are TRBV4-1 and TRBJ2-5; 10 bases are shared with TRBD2. CDR3 size: 18 residues. Losses at the gene ends were 0 bases for V and 4 bases for J; bases not matched to a gene: 11. Germline assignment: CDR1 MGHRA and CDR2 YSYEKL. DNA of the CDR3: TGCGCCAGCAGCCAAGAAAATCGGAGCGGGGGGGCATCAGAGACCCAGTACTTC. Its protein is CASSQENRSGGASETQYF.

This clonotype was seen ten or more times. The V and J genes are TRBV4-1 and TRBJ2-5; D assignment may be TRBD1 or TRBD2 (5 bases each). V lost 0 bases, J lost 5 bases, and 7 bases lay in between. The CDR3 is 13 amino acids. CDR1 and CDR2 (germline): MGHRA, YSYEKL. The CDR3 region is CASSQEGEETQYF. Here the CDR3 DNA reads TGCGCCAGCAGCCAAGAAGGGGAGGAGACCCAGTACTTC.

A few counts support this clonotype. V is TRBV6-5 and J is TRBJ2-7; maybe TRBD2 (6 bases). Per germline, CDR1 MNHEY and CDR2 SVGAGI. The CDR3 has 16 residues. V was shortened by 0 bases and J by 3 bases, with 15 bases between the two germline ends. CDR3 loop: CASSYSMVGGRYEQYF. The CDR3 DNA reads as TGTGCCAGCAGTTACTCGATGGTCGGGGGACGCTACGAGCAGTACTTC.

This clonotype was picked up a small number of times. This chain joins TRBV12-3 or TRBV12-4 and TRBJ2-5; 7 bases align to TRBD2. With V trimmed by 1 base and J by 7 bases, 0 bases remained unmatched. The CDR3 has 12 amino acids. The chain's CDR3 is CASSLGGGTQYF. The CDR3 nucleotides read TGTGCCAGCAGTTTAGGGGGGGGGACCCAGTACTTC.

This clonotype was detected only a few times. The rearrangement links TRBV6-6 to TRBJ2-1; TRBD2 aligns across 8 bases. Germline CDR1 and CDR2: MNHNY and SVGAGI (reference sequence). The CDR3 extends over 12 amino acids. J was trimmed by 9 bases and V by 4 bases; bases with no gene match: 2. CDR3 amino acids: CASSFLAGEQFF. Here the CDR3 DNA reads TGTGCCAGCAGTTTTCTAGCGGGTGAGCAGTTCTTC.

In this sample, this clonotype turned up many times. The chain is built from TRBV5-6 and TRBJ2-7; 8 positions agree with TRBD1. The CDR3 runs to 14 residues. V shed 2 bases and J 2 bases; nucleotides not matched to a gene: 3. CDR1 and CDR2 from the germline V gene are SGHDT and YYEEEE. CDR3 protein: CASSFGTGAYEQYV. The CDR3 nucleotides read TGTGCCAGCAGCTTCGGGACAGGAGCCTACGAGCAGTACGTC.

This chain connects TRBV12-3 or TRBV12-4 to TRBJ2-5, with a weak D call TRBD2 (6 bases). The CDR3 loop spans 12 amino acids. The V and J ends lost 6 bases and 2 bases respectively, with 7 bases between them. CDR3: CASRGLQETQYF. The CDR3 DNA follows: TGTGCCAGCAGGGGACTTCAAGAGACCCAGTACTTC.

The rearrangement uses TRBV19 and TRBJ2-7; TRBD1 agrees at 9 bases. Germline V lookup: CDR1 LNHDA, CDR2 SQIVND (reference sequence). V dropped 5 bases and J dropped 2; count of bases not matched to a gene: 13. This CDR3 has 17 amino acids. The CDR3 DNA is TGTGCCAGTAGTTCGCGACAGGGGGTAATCGGAGCCTACGAGCAGTACTTC. Its translation is CASSSRQGVIGAYEQYF.

This clonotype was picked up many times. The genes are TRBV29-1 and TRBJ2-7; tentative D call: TRBD1 (6 bases). This CDR3 has 15 amino acids. V shed 1 base and J shed 7 bases, with 20 bases lying between them. In germline, CDR1 is SQVTM, CDR2 ANQGSEA. In DNA form, the CDR3 reads TGCAGCGTTGAAGTTGTCTCCGGGACACCCAGTGAGCAGTACTTC. It specifies CSVEVVSGTPSEQYF.

This clonotype was seen repeatedly, ten times or more. J is TRBJ2-2 and V is TRBV12-3 or TRBV12-4, with D possibly TRBD1 on 5 matching bases. There are 14 residues in the CDR3. Trimming left V 3 bases short and J 7 bases short, with 12 bases between. CDR3 sequence reads: CASSFSRAGGELFF. As DNA, the CDR3 is TGTGCCAGCAGTTTTTCCAGGGCTGGCGGGGAGCTGTTTTTT.

This sequence joins TRBV2 and TRBJ2-1, with D perhaps TRBD1 or TRBD2 (5 bases each). CDR3 length equals 17 residues. The germline V gene has CDR1 SNHLY and CDR2 FYNNEI. With 2 bases removed from V and 8 bases from J, the gap between germline ends came to 22 bases. The chain's CDR3 is CASSEQKTGTGSDEQFF. In DNA form, the CDR3 reads TGTGCCAGCAGTGAACAGAAAACCGGGACCGGGTCGGATGAGCAGTTCTTC. Together with reference TRBV2 and TRBJ2-1, the CDR3 gives the full variable domain: EPEVTQTPSHQVTQMGQEVILRCVPISNHLYFYWYRQILGQKVEFLVSFYNNEISEKSEIFDDQFSVERPDGSNFTLKIRSTKLEDSAMYFCASSEQKTGTGSDEQFFGPGTRLTVL.

This clonotype was detected only a few times. The V gene is TRBV12-3 or TRBV12-4, the J gene TRBJ1-1, with unresolved D. The ends were cut back, 3 bases at V and 1 base at J, with 12 bases in the middle. CDR3 length: 15 amino acids. The CDR3 DNA is TGTGCCAGCAGTTTGGAATCCGGACGGAACACTGAAGCTTTCTTT. It yields the protein CASSLESGRNTEAFF.

The CDR3, as DNA: TGTGCCATCAGTGAACGACAGGGGGCGAACAATGAGCAGTTCTTC. Its translation: CAISERQGANNEQFF. The chain couples TRBV10-3 to TRBJ2-1; 10 bases align to TRBD1. There are 15 residues in the CDR3. Germline CDR1 ENHRY, CDR2 SYGVKD. V shed 3 bases, J shed 5 bases, and the junction held 4 bases outside the gene matches.

This clonotype was seen only a few times. The rearrangement joins TRBV5-1 to TRBJ1-1; no clear D. Germline assignment: CDR1 SGHRS and CDR2 YFSETQ. V lost 0 bases and J 0 bases, leaving 9 bases between the germline ends. This CDR3 contains 15 residues. The DNA of the CDR3 is TGCGCCAGCAGCTTGGGTAGATACATGAACACTGAAGCTTTCTTT. Translation gives CASSLGRYMNTEAFF.